The rows below give T cell receptor beta chains drawn from one sample of a study of breast tumors, draining lymph nodes, adjacent tissues. TCRdb re-called the multiplex PCR reads with MiXCR, one entry per CDR3 protein. This sample has 17,000 or so distinct CDR3 sequences, with nearly 45% found just once. Input material: tumor-adjacent breast tissue. All receptors come from a female donor with breast cancer. Some clones in this sample may be carry-over from other donors' samples. Both conserved end residues are trimmed from each CDR3. The D gene is left open where the match is weak.

J: TRBJ2-3; V: TRBV27; D: -; CDR3: ASSLSGTGTDTQY
J: TRBJ1-3; V: TRBV7-2; D: -; CDR3: ASSLLSRSGNTIY
J: TRBJ2-5; V: TRBV5-8; D: -; CDR3: ASSGGFTPETQY
J: TRBJ1-2; V: TRBV20-1; D: -; CDR3: SASGGQIYGYT
J: TRBJ1-2; V: TRBV6-6; D: -; CDR3: AGRDGEHYGYT
J: TRBJ2-2; V: TRBV6-5; D: TRBD1; CDR3: ASSPWTGEYRELF
J: TRBJ1-2; V: TRBV20-1; D: -; CDR3: SEFGEAGPFYGYT
J: TRBJ2-5; V: TRBV2; D: -; CDR3: ASSEGGSRQETQY
J: TRBJ1-6; V: TRBV7-8; D: -; CDR3: ASSPYQGMASPLH
J: TRBJ2-3; V: TRBV7-8; D: TRBD1; CDR3: ASSSQGQGVYTDPQY
J: TRBJ2-3; V: TRBV7-2; D: -; CDR3: ASSFSTDTQY
J: TRBJ2-1; V: TRBV12-5; D: -; CDR3: ASGFPRPNYEQF
J: TRBJ2-7; V: TRBV4-1; D: -; CDR3: ASSQGIGSVDEQY
J: TRBJ2-1; V: TRBV14; D: -; CDR3: ASSQDLGQRGYNEQF
J: TRBJ1-5; V: TRBV19; D: -; CDR3: ASNFGENQPQH
J: TRBJ2-7; V: TRBV6-5; D: TRBD2; CDR3: ASSYLSTSGGEQY
J: TRBJ1-5; V: TRBV28; D: TRBD1; CDR3: ASTPGGGKLPQH
J: TRBJ2-1; V: TRBV9; D: -; CDR3: ASSVDPSPVGPEQF
J: TRBJ2-1; V: TRBV11-1; D: -; CDR3: ASSLDGGVKGNEQF
J: TRBJ1-2; V: TRBV20-1; D: -; CDR3: SAREGRLGYGYT
J: TRBJ2-3; V: TRBV29-1; D: -; CDR3: SVVGLIDTDTQY
J: TRBJ2-7; V: TRBV20-1; D: TRBD1; CDR3: SARPSYRDRGFFNEQY
J: TRBJ2-5; V: TRBV20-1; D: TRBD1; CDR3: SARDSPGTAWGQTQY
J: TRBJ2-1; V: TRBV25-1; D: TRBD2; CDR3: ASSEPFISGRGYEQF
J: TRBJ1-5; V: TRBV6-1; D: -; CDR3: ASSAPSFAGNQPQH
J: TRBJ2-2; V: TRBV6-4; D: TRBD1; CDR3: AGSVGTDTGEPF
J: TRBJ2-2; V: TRBV18; D: -; CDR3: ASSPVGQQNTGELF
J: TRBJ1-5; V: TRBV7-2; D: TRBD1; CDR3: ASSPTGQGLSNQPQH
J: TRBJ2-7; V: TRBV20-1; D: TRBD2; CDR3: SASTNLAGGNEQY
J: TRBJ1-2; V: TRBV11-2; D: -; CDR3: ASSTDGYT
J: TRBJ2-1; V: TRBV20-1; D: TRBD1; CDR3: SARGTGEARSSYNEQF
J: TRBJ2-7; V: TRBV7-9; D: -; CDR3: ASSLGTAISYEQY
J: TRBJ2-7; V: TRBV12-3/TRBV12-4; D: -; CDR3: ASSLFPGNEQY
J: TRBJ1-2; V: TRBV4-1; D: TRBD1; CDR3: ASSQDNRGYGYT
J: TRBJ2-1; V: TRBV4-1; D: -; CDR3: ASSQEITNEQF
J: TRBJ2-5; V: TRBV5-6; D: TRBD2; CDR3: ASSFGVSSGGAYCWETQY
J: TRBJ2-7; V: TRBV6-5; D: TRBD1; CDR3: ASSYVQGVAYEQY
J: TRBJ2-5; V: TRBV4-3; D: -; CDR3: ASSQDKWGETQY
J: TRBJ1-4; V: TRBV29-1; D: -; CDR3: SVRGSGEKLF
J: TRBJ2-3; V: TRBV12-3/TRBV12-4; D: TRBD2; CDR3: ASSNSGGGQDTQY
J: TRBJ2-1; V: TRBV7-3; D: TRBD1; CDR3: ASSLTPGGNEQF
J: TRBJ2-7; V: TRBV3-2; D: -; CDR3: ASSQVCGGSHEQY
J: TRBJ2-1; V: TRBV11-3; D: -; CDR3: ASSSPLASQF
J: TRBJ2-7; V: TRBV5-6; D: TRBD2; CDR3: ASSLGNSGSKGSYEQY
J: TRBJ2-7; V: TRBV20-1; D: -; CDR3: SARSLLTYEQY
J: TRBJ1-4; V: TRBV7-9; D: -; CDR3: ASSRPATNEKLF
J: TRBJ2-3; V: TRBV6-1; D: -; CDR3: ASSEGGSANTQY
J: TRBJ2-7; V: TRBV15; D: TRBD1; CDR3: ATSRDRGQSYEQY
J: TRBJ1-5; V: TRBV7-9; D: TRBD1; CDR3: ASSSGTVIQPQH
J: TRBJ2-5; V: TRBV11-3; D: -; CDR3: AGSLDLSGRETQH
J: TRBJ2-1; V: TRBV4-3; D: -; CDR3: ASSQDPIGYGASSYNEQF
J: TRBJ1-2; V: TRBV6-4; D: -; CDR3: ASSDRAPYGYT
J: TRBJ1-5; V: TRBV7-3; D: -; CDR3: ASSMDRNQPQH
J: TRBJ1-2; V: TRBV5-1; D: -; CDR3: ASSPQGWEDGYT
J: TRBJ2-7; V: TRBV6-5; D: -; CDR3: ATRGAVDSYEQY
J: TRBJ1-2; V: TRBV14; D: -; CDR3: ASSRTNRVSSGYT